The sample holds many counts of the clone carrying this T cell receptor (beta chain). The data were taken from a study of metastatic and nonmetastatic thyroid tumors. MiXCR re-clonotyped the PCR reads for TCRdb. The sample has tens of thousands of clones; about 3.8% are singletons. Every patient was untreated before thyroid surgery. This CDR3 is built from 14 residues. V was trimmed by 5 bases and J by 5 bases, leaving 16 bases between them. The V gene's germline CDR1 is SGHRS and CDR2 YFSETQ. The chain joins TRBV5-1 to TRBJ1-2; D is possibly TRBD1 (5 bases). This sequence was found in a female donor with papillary thyroid cancer or a benign thyroid nodule (not recorded which). Some clones in this sample may be carry-over from other donors' samples. Sequenced sample: blood. CDR3 sequence: CASRPYGRGYGYTF. CDR3 nucleotides: TGCGCCAGCAGGCCTTACGGGAGGGGATATGGCTACACCTTC.